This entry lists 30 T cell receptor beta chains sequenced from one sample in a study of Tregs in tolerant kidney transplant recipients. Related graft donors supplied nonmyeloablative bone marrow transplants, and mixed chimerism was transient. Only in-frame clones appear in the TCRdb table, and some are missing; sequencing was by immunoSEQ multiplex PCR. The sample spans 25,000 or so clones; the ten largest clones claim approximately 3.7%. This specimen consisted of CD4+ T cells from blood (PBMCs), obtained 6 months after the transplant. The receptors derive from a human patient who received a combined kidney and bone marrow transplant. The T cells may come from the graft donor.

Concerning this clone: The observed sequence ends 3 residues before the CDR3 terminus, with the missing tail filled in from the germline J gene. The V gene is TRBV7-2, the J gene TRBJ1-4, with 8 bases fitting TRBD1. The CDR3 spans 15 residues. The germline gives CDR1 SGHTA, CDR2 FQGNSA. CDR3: CASSLSGTGGPELFF. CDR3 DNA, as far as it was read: TGTGCCAGCAGCTTATCCGGGACAGGAGGCCCCGAA.

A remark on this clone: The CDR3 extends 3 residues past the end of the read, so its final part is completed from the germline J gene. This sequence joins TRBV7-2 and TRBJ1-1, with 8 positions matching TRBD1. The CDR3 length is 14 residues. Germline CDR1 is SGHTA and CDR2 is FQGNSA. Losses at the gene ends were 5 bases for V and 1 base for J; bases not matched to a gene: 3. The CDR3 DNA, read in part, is TGTGCCAGCAGCACCAGGGGGCGGAACACTGAA. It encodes CASSTRGRNTE. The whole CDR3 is CASSTRGRNTEAFF.

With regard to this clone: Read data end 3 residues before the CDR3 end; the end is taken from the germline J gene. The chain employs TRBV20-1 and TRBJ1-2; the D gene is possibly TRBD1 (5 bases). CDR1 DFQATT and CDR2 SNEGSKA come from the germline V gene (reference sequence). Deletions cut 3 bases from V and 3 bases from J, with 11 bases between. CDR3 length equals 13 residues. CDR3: CSASGGRDYGYTF. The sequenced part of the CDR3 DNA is TGCAGTGCTAGCGGGGGTAGGGACTATGGC.

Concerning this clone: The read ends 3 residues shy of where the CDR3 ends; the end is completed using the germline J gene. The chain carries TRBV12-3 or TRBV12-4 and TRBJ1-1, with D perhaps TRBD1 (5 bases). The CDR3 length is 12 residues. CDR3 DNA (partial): TGTGCCAGCAGTTTTATCGGGGGGGAA. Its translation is CASSFIGGE. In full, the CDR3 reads CASSFIGGEAFF.

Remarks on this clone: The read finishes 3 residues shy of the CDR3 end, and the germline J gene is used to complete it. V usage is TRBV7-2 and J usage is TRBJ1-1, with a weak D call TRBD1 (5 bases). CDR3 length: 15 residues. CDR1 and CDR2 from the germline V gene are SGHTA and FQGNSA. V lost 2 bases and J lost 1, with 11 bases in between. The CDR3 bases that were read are TGTGCCAGCAGCTTATTGGGACTAACGAACACTGAA. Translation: CASSLLGLTNTE. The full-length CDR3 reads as CASSLLGLTNTEAFF. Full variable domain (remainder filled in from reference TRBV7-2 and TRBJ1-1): GAGVSQSPSNKVTEKGKDVELRCDPISGHTALYWYRQSLGQGLEFLIYFQGNSAPDKSGLPSDRFSAERTGGSVSTLTIQRTQQEDSAVYLCASSLLGLTNTEAFFGQGTRLTVV.

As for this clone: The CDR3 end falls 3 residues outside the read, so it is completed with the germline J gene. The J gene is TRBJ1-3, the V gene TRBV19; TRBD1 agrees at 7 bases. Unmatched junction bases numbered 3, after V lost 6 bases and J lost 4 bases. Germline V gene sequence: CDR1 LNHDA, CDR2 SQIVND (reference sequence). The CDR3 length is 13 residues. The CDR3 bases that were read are TGTGCCAGTAGCCCGACAGGGGGAAACACC. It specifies CASSPTGGNT. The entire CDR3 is CASSPTGGNTIYF. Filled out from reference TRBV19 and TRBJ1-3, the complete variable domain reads DGGITQSPKYLFRKEGQNVTLSCEQNLNHDAMYWYRQDPGQGLRLIYYSQIVNDFQKGDIAEGYSVSREKKESFPLTVTSAQKNPTAFYLCASSPTGGNTIYFGEGSWLTVV.

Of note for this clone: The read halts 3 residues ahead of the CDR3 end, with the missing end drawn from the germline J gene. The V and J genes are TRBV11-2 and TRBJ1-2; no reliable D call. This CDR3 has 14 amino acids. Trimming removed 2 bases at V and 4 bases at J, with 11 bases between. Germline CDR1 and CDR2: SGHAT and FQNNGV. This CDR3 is CASSLMQLPYGYTF. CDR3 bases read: TGTGCCAGCAGCTTAATGCAGTTACCCTATGGC. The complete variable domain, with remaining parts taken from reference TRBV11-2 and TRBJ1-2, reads EAGVAQSPRYKIIEKRQSVAFWCNPISGHATLYWYQQILGQGPKLLIQFQNNGVVDDSQLPKDRFSAERLKGVDSTLKIQPAKLEDSAVYLCASSLMQLPYGYTFGSGTRLTVV.

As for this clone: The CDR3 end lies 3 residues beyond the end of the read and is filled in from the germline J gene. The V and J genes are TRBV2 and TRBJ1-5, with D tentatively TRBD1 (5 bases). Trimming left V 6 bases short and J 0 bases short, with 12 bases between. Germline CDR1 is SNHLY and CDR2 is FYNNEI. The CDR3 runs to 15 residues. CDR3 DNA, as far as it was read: TGTGCCAGCAGCGCCGGGGGTTATAGCAATCAGCCC. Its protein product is CASSAGGYSNQP. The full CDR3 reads CASSAGGYSNQPQHF.

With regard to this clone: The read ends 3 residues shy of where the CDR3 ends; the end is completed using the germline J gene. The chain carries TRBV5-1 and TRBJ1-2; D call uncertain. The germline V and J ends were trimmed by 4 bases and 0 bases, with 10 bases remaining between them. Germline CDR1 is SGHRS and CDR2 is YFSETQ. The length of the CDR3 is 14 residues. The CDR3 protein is CASSPTGTNYGYTF. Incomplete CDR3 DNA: TGCGCCAGCAGCCCTACGGGTACTAACTATGGC.

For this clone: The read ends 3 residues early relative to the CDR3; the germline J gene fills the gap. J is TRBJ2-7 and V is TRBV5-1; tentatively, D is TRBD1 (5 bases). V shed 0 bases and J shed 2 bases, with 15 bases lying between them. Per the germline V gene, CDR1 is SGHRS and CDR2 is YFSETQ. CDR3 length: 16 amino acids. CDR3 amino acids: CASSLGQPRGPYEQYF. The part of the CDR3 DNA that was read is TGCGCCAGCAGCTTGGGACAGCCTAGAGGACCCTACGAG.

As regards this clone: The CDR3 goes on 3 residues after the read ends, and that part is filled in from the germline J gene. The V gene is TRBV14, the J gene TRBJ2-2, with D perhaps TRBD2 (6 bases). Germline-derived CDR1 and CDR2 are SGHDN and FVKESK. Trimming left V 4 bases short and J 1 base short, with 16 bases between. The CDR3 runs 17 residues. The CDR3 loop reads CASSPGGSGMNTGELFF. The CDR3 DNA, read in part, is TGTGCCAGCAGCCCTGGAGGTAGCGGAATGAACACCGGGGAG.

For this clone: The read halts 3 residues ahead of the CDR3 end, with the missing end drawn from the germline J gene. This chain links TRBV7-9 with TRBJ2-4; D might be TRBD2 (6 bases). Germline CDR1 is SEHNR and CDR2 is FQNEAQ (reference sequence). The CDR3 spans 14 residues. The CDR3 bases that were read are TGTGCCAGCAGAATCATAGGGGAATTAGCGGAT. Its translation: CASRIIGELAD. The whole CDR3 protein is CASRIIGELADQYF. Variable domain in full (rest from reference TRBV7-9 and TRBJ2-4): DTGVSQNPRHKITKRGQNVTFRCDPISEHNRLYWYRQTLGQGPEFLTYFQNEAQLEKSRLLSDRFSAERPKGSFSTLEIQRTEQGDSAMYLCASRIIGELADQYFGAGTRLSVL.

The sequenced part of the CDR3 DNA is TGTGCCAGCAGCCCTAACCTTAACACTGAA. Protein product: CASSPNLNTE. From start to end, the CDR3 is CASSPNLNTEAFF. The chain couples TRBV7-7 to TRBJ1-1; D gene unclear. The read ends 3 residues before the CDR3 terminus; that terminus is restored from the germline J gene. Trimming took 5 bases from V and 2 from J, leaving 9 bases between them. Germline CDR1 reads SSHAT; CDR2 reads FNYEAQ (reference sequence). CDR3 length: 13 amino acids.

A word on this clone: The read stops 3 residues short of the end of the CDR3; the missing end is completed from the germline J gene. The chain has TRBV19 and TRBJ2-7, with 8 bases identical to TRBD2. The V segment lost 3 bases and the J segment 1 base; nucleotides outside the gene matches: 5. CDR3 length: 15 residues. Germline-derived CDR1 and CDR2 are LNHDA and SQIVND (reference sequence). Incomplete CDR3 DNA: TGTGCCAGTAGTATGAGACTAGCGTCTTCCTACGAG. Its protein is CASSMRLASSYE. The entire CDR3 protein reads CASSMRLASSYEQYF.

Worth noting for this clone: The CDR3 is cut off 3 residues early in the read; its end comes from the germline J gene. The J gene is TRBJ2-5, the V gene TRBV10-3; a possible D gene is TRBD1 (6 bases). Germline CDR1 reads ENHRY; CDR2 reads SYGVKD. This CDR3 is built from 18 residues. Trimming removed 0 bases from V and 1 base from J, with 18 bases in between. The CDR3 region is CAISESIVGTPFQETQYF. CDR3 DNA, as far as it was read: TGTGCCATCAGTGAGTCGATAGTCGGGACACCTTTCCAAGAGACC.

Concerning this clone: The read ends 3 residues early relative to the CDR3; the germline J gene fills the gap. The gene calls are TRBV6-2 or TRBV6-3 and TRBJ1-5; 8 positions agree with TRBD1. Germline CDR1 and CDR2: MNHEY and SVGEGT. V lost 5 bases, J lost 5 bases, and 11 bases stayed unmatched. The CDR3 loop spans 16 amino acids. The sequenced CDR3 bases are TGTGCCAGCAGTAAAGGGGGCAGGGGGCTGGATCAGCCC. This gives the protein CASSKGGRGLDQP. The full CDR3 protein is CASSKGGRGLDQPQHF.

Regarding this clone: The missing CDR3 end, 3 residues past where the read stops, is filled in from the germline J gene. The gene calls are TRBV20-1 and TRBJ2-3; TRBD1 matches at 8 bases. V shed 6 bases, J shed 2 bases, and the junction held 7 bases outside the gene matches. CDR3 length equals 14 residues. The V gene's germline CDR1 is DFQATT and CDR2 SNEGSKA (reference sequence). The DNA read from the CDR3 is TGCAGTGCCACGTCAGGGGGCCTCACAGATACG. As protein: CSATSGGLTDT. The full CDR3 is CSATSGGLTDTQYF.

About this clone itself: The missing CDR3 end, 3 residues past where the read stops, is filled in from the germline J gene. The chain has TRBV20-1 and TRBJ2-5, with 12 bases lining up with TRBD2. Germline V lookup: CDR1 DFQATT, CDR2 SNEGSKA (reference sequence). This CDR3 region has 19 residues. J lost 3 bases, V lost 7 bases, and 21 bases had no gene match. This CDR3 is CSVVTGNGLAGWWEETQYF. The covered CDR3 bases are TGCAGTGTCGTCACGGGTAACGGACTAGCGGGATGGTGGGAAGAGACC.

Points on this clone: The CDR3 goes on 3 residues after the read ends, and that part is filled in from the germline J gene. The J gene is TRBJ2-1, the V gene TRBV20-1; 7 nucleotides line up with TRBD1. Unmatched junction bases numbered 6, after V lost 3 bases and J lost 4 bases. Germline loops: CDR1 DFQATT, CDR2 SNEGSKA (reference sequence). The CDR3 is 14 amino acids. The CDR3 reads CSASRQGWYNEQFF. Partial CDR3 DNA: TGCAGTGCTAGCCGACAGGGATGGTACAATGAG.

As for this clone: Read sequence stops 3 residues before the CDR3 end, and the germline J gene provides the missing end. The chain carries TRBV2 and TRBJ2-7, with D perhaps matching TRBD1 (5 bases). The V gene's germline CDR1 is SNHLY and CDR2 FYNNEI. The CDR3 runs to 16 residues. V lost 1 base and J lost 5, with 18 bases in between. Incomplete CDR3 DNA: TGTGCCAGCAGTGAAGAGGTAGGCAGGGCAGTGAACGAG. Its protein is CASSEEVGRAVNE. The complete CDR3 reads CASSEEVGRAVNEQYF.

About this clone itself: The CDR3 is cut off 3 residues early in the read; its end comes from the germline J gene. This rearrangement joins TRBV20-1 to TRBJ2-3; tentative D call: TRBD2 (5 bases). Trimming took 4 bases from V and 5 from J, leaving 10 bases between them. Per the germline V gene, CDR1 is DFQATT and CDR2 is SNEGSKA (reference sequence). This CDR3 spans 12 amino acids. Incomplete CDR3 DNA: TGCAGTGCTAAAAACGAGGGAGATACG. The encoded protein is CSAKNEGDT. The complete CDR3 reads CSAKNEGDTQYF.

CDR3 DNA (partial): TGTGCCAGCAGCTGGACAGGGAACACCGGGGAG. It is translated as CASSWTGNTGE. The entire CDR3 protein reads CASSWTGNTGELFF. The J gene is TRBJ2-2, the V gene TRBV11-2; 7 positions agree with TRBD1. The CDR3 goes on 3 residues after the read ends, and that part is filled in from the germline J gene. Germline loops: CDR1 SGHAT, CDR2 FQNNGV. V lost 4 bases and J lost 1; bases outside the gene matches: 0. CDR3 length equals 14 residues.

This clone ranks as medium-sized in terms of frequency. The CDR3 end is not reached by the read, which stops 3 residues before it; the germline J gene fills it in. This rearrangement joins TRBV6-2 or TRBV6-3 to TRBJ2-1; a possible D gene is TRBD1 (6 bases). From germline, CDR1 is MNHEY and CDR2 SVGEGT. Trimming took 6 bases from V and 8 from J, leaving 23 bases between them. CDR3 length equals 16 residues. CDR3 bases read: TGTGCCAGCAGATTCCCGGGATCAGGGGATTTCGATGAG. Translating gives CASRFPGSGDFDE. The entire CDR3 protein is CASRFPGSGDFDEQFF.

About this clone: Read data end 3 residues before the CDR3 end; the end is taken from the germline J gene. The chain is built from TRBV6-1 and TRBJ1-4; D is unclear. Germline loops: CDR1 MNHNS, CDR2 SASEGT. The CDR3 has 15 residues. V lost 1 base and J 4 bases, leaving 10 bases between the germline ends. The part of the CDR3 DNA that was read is TGTGCCAGCAGTGAAGGTCTAGCCGGTAATGAAAAA. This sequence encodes CASSEGLAGNEK. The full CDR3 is CASSEGLAGNEKLFF.

Incomplete CDR3 DNA: TGTGCCATCAGTGACATAGGACTAGCGGGGAATGAG. This codes for CAISDIGLAGNE. The entire CDR3 reads CAISDIGLAGNEQFF. The rearrangement uses TRBV10-3 and TRBJ2-1; 12 bases fit TRBD2. The read terminates 3 residues ahead of where the CDR3 ends, so the germline J gene completes it. The CDR3 loop spans 15 amino acids. The junction had 4 bases not matched to a gene; V was cut back by 3 bases and J by 7 bases. CDR1 ENHRY and CDR2 SYGVKD come from the germline V gene.

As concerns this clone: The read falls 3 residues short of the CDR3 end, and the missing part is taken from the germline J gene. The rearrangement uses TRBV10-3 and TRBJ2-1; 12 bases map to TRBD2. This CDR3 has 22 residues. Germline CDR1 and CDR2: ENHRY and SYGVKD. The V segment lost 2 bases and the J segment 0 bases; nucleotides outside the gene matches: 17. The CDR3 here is CAISERPPGLAGNTSSYNEQFF. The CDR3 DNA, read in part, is TGTGCCATCAGTGAGAGGCCCCCAGGACTAGCGGGGAACACGAGCTCCTACAATGAG.

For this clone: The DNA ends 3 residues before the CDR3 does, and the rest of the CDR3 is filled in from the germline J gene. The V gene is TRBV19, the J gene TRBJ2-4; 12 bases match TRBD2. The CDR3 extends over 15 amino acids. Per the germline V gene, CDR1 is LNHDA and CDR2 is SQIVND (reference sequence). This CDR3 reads CASSRTSGTTRGQYF. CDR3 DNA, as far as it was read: TGTGCCAGTAGTAGGACTAGCGGGACCACTCGGGGT.

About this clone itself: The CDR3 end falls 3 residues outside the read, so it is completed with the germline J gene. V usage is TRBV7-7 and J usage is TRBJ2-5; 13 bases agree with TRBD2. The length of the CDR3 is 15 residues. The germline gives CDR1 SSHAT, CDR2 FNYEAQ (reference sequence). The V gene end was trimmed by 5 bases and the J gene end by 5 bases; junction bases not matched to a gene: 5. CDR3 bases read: TGTGCCAGCAGCCGTGGGACTAGCGGGACGGAGACC. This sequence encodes CASSRGTSGTET. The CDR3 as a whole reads CASSRGTSGTETQYF.

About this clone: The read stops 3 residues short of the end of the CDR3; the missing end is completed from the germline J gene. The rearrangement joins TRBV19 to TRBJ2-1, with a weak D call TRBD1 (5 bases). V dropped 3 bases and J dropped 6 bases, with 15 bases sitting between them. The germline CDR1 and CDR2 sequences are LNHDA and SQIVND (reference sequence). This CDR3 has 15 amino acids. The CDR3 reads CASSMGLGRANEQFF. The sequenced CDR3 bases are TGTGCCAGTAGTATGGGGCTTGGTAGGGCCAATGAG.

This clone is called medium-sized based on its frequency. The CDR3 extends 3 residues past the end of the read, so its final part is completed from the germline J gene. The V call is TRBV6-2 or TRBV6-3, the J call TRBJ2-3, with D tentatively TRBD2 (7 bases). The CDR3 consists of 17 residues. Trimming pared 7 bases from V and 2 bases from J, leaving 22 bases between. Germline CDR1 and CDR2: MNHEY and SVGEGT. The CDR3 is CASTYEGGAPFTDTQYF. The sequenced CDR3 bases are TGTGCCAGCACCTATGAAGGGGGGGCGCCCTTCACAGATACG.